This T cell receptor beta chain stems from a study of blood T cell repertoires in COVID-19. Germline V gene data show CDR1 as MNHEY and CDR2 as SVGAGI. V lost 6 bases to trimming and J lost 0 bases, with 12 bases between them. The CDR3 runs to 15 residues. Profiled with immunoSEQ multiplex PCR; TCRdb holds only in-frame clones, not every one. The sample includes around 64,000 clones, roughly four fifths of them seen just once. The J gene is TRBJ2-1, the V gene TRBV6-5; D possibly corresponds to TRBD2 (6 bases). The specimen was peripheral blood. The sequence was collected from a human donor in a cohort sampled during active COVID-19. The CDR3 DNA reads TGTGCCAGCAGCCGTAGGGGAGGCTCCTACAATGAGCAGTTCTTC. It translates to CASSRRGGSYNEQFF.